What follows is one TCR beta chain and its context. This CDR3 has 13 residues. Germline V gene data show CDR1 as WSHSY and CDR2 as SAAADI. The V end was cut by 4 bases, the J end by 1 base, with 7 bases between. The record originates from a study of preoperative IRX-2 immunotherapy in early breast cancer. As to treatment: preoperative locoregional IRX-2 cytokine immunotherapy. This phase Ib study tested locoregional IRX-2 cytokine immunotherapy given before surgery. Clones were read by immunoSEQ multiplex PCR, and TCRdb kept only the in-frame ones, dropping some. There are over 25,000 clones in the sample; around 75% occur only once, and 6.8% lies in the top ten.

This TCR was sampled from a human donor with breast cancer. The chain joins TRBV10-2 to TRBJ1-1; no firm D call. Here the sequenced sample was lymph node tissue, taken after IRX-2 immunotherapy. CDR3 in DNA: TGCGCCAGCAGTGTAACACAGAACACTGAAGCTTTCTTT. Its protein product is CASSVTQNTEAFF.